This TCR beta chain was captured in a study of cytotoxic CD8 clonotypes in ibrutinib-treated CLL. This CDR3 is built from 19 residues. Germline lookup yields CDR1 LNHNV and CDR2 YYDKDF (reference sequence). Measured with immunoSEQ multiplex PCR; TCRdb has only the in-frame clones, and not every one. The sample includes under 300,000 clones, about three quarters of them seen just once. As to this clone: Germline is not matched at one junction end, which may reflect a read error.

Material: PBMCs, obtained after 24 months of ibrutinib treatment. The chain joins TRBV15 to TRBJ1-5; TRBD1 matches at 8 bases. This receptor was identified in a human donor with chronic lymphocytic leukemia. The CDR3 loop is CATSRAPTGDSISGQLQHF. In DNA, the CDR3 is TGTGCCACCAGCAGAGCACCGACAGGGGATTCAATTTCGGGGCAGCTCCAGCATTTT.